This T cell receptor beta chain is drawn from a study of T cells after somatic rescue of genetic block (dated by TCRdb to about 2020). Concerning the study at large: The study assessed how robust, over the long term, a T-cell system was when the system had developed through somatic rescue of a genetic block in T-cell development.

Receptors were amplified or captured by the immunoSEQ multiplex PCR assay. The immuneACCESS repertoire file appears here via TCRdb, limited to in-frame rearrangements. These files lack a portion of the clones; in checked studies, under half of the deficit traces to unresolved V genes, and the cause of the others is not known. The sample records around 100,000 clones, just over 90% of which are singletons. 1.4% of the sample lies in the top ten. To note about this clone: The target of this receptor is not known. No qualities accompany the bases; no much larger clone lies one base away.

CDR1 and CDR2 (SGHTA, FQGNSA) derive from the germline V gene. From the cysteine up to the phenylalanine, the CDR3 has a length of 12 residues. Of all the DNA, just the CDR3 is kept, 36 bases in frame from base 1. The trim is 5 bases for V and 5 bases for J, with a gap of 9 bases between the germline ends. The rearrangement combines TRBV7-2 with TRBJ1-1; no D segment can be confidently identified. The TCR originated in a woman younger than 30. Sequenced: peripheral blood mononuclear cells (PBMCs). Here is the DNA: TGTGCCAGCAGCCCCTCGATGACTGAAGCTTTCTTT. It codes for CASSPSMTEAFF.